The 11 T cell receptor beta chains given below trace back to one sample, sequenced in a study of T cells in Graves' hyperthyroidism and ophthalmopathy. Authors of the study amplified TCR beta CDR3 regions from RNA transcripts. An initial round of RT-PCR targeting the TCR CDR3 relied on the HTBI primer set. TCRdb processed the multiplex PCR reads anew with MiXCR; each CDR3 protein has one entry. The sample shows around 300,000 distinct CDR3 sequences, more than 11% of them seen only once. The sample consisted of blood. These receptor sequences come from a woman aged 25-40 years with Graves' hyperthyroidism.

This clonotype has at least ten counts. J is TRBJ2-6 and V is TRBV20-1; 8 bases agree with TRBD1. This CDR3 is built from 19 residues. Trimming cost V 0 bases and J 0 bases; bases outside gene matches: 10. CDR1 and CDR2 (germline): DFQATT, SNEGSKA (reference sequence). CDR3 protein: CSARESPGQESSGANVLTF. Here the CDR3 DNA reads TGCAGTGCTAGAGAGTCGCCGGGACAGGAGAGCTCTGGGGCCAACGTCCTGACTTTC.

Ten or more counts support this clonotype. V and J are TRBV28 and TRBJ1-2, with D hard to call. This CDR3 region has 12 residues. CDR1 is MDHEN and CDR2 is SYDVKM in the germline V gene. V lost 3 bases, J lost 8 bases, and 10 bases lay in between. DNA for the CDR3: TGTGCCAGCAGTTTCTCCGAAAGGGGCTACACCTTC. Its protein is CASSFSERGYTF.

The chain uses TRBV4-1 and TRBJ2-5; D may be TRBD1 (5 bases). With 6 bases removed from V and 4 bases from J, the gap between germline ends came to 12 bases. This CDR3 comprises 13 residues. Germline V gene data show CDR1 as MGHRA and CDR2 as YSYEKL. This CDR3 reads CASSLRQRETQYF. In DNA form, the CDR3 reads TGCGCCAGCAGTCTAAGACAGAGAGAGACCCAGTACTTC.

This rearrangement joins TRBV29-1 to TRBJ2-2; D is unresolved. Trimming pared 6 bases from V and 7 bases from J, leaving 15 bases between. This CDR3 comprises 13 residues. The germline CDR1 and CDR2 sequences are SQVTM and ANQGSEA. The CDR3: CSVLRKPGGELFF. In DNA, the CDR3 is TGCAGCGTCCTCCGGAAACCCGGCGGGGAGCTGTTTTTT.

J is TRBJ2-3 and V is TRBV7-9, with 11 bases identical to TRBD2. V lost 3 bases, J lost 4 bases, and 12 bases stayed unmatched. The CDR3 runs to 18 residues. Germline CDR1 is SEHNR and CDR2 is FQNEAQ (reference sequence). This CDR3 is CASSFPPPVAGGADTQYF. The CDR3 region has the DNA TGTGCCAGCAGCTTCCCCCCCCCCGTAGCGGGAGGGGCAGATACGCAGTATTTT.

The chain combines TRBV7-2 with TRBJ1-6; no clear D gene. The CDR3 has 15 amino acids. With 2 bases removed from V and 10 bases from J, the gap between germline ends came to 15 bases. Germline CDR1 SGHTA, CDR2 FQGNSA. The CDR3, as DNA: TGTGCCAGCAGCTTAAAGAGGAGTCCAGGATCACCCCTCCACTTT. As protein: CASSLKRSPGSPLHF.

At least ten counts were recorded for this clonotype. This chain uses TRBV28 with TRBJ2-1; D ambiguous. Germline CDR1 reads MDHEN; CDR2 reads SYDVKM. Trimming took 8 bases from V and 4 from J, leaving 9 bases between them. This CDR3 contains 12 residues. CDR3: CASGPAYNEQFF. In nucleotides, the CDR3 is TGTGCCAGCGGCCCGGCGTACAATGAGCAGTTCTTC. Full variable domain (missing parts from reference TRBV28 and TRBJ2-1): DVKVTQSSRYLVKRTGEKVFLECVQDMDHENMFWYRQDPGLGLRLIYFSYDVKMKEKGDIPEGYSVSREKKERFSLILESASTNQTSMYLCASGPAYNEQFFGPGTRLTVL.

This clonotype was found many times. The chain links TRBV11-2 to TRBJ2-7; no clear D gene. Per the germline V gene, CDR1 is SGHAT and CDR2 is FQNNGV. V lost 3 bases, J lost 6 bases, and 12 bases lay in between. The CDR3 length is 13 residues. CDR3 bases: TGTGCCAGCAGCTTCCCACGGCCCGGCGAGCAGTACTTC. Translation gives CASSFPRPGEQYF.

This clonotype was recorded a few times. CDR3 sequence (DNA): TGCAGTGCTAGTAGTCAGGGGTGGGTGAATGGAAACACCATATATTTT. It is translated as CSASSQGWVNGNTIYF. The chain couples TRBV20-1 to TRBJ1-3, with D possibly TRBD1 on 6 matching bases. The CDR3 sequence is 16 residues long. Germline loops: CDR1 DFQATT, CDR2 SNEGSKA (reference sequence). V was cut by 3 bases and J by 3 bases, with 18 bases left in between.

This clonotype was observed a handful of times. The J gene is TRBJ2-6, the V gene TRBV6-1; TRBD2 is a possible D gene (5 bases). CDR1 MNHNS and CDR2 SASEGT come from the germline V gene. The CDR3 extends over 14 amino acids. V dropped 7 bases and J dropped 4 bases, with 11 bases sitting between them. This chain's CDR3 is CASTHLAGANVLTF. DNA for the CDR3: TGTGCCAGCACCCATCTAGCCGGGGCCAACGTCCTGACTTTC.

On this clonotype: A much larger clone sits a single nucleotide away, making a read error possible. CDR3 in amino acids: CASILLGVSPLHF. The CDR3, as DNA: TGTGCCAGCATTCTGCTTGGGGTTTCACCCCTCCACTTT. V usage is TRBV28 and J usage is TRBJ1-6, with D unresolved. Germline V lookup: CDR1 MDHEN, CDR2 SYDVKM. The V end lost 7 bases, the J end lost 9 bases, and 13 bases lay between the germline ends. This CDR3 has 13 residues. The entire variable domain, with the rest obtained from reference TRBV28 and TRBJ1-6, is as follows: DVKVTQSSRYLVKRTGEKVFLECVQDMDHENMFWYRQDPGLGLRLIYFSYDVKMKEKGDIPEGYSVSREKKERFSLILESASTNQTSMYLCASILLGVSPLHFGNGTRLTVT.